The clone carrying this T cell receptor beta chain was counted between two and nine times. Its specificity is unknown. The donors were healthy bone marrow donors. It was with 60 Vbeta and 13 Jbeta primers that the PCR ran. Some clones are missing from TCRdb's copy, which holds only in-frame ones; the method was immunoSEQ multiplex PCR. The sample has approximately 190,000 clones, 80% to 85% seen once. These data originate in a study of cytomegalovirus exposure and HLA in healthy donors. Study-level points and caveats: The classifier reportedly diagnosed cytomegalovirus status with high specificity and sensitivity. One variant, a missense change in DCLRE1C, was linked in a later analysis to TCR beta V- and J-gene trimming.

Germline V gene data show CDR1 as SQVTM and CDR2 as ANQGSEA. The CDR3 extends over 17 amino acids. V lost 3 bases to trimming and J lost 0 bases, with 19 bases between them. Specimen: PBMCs. The source is a woman younger than 35 in good health and CMV-seronegative. The chain combines TRBV29-1 with TRBJ2-3; TRBD1 is a possible D gene (5 bases). In DNA form, the CDR3 reads TGCAGCGTTGAGTCCAGGGCTAGGGTTGAAAGCACAGATACGCAGTATTTT. Residues: CSVESRARVESTDTQYF.